This is a list of T cell receptor beta chains from one sample in a study of cytomegalovirus exposure and HLA in healthy donors. Method: immunoSEQ multiplex PCR; TCRdb's copy keeps in-frame clones and lacks some. The sample has roughly 100,000 clones, 60% to 85% seen once; the top ten hold approximately 1.3%. Sequencing used PBMCs. These receptors originate from a man between 35 and 55 years old in good health and CMV-seronegative. CDR3s include the opening cysteine and the closing phenylalanine or tryptophan. The D gene is left open where the match is weak. Size tells how often a clone was seen (once, few, many) or the class of an expanded clone, and some rows leave it out.

clone_size j_call v_call d_call cdr3_aa cdr3_nt
few TRBJ2-1 TRBV7-7 . CASSPGGGSGYNEQFF TGTGCCAGCAGCCCAGGGGGCGGGAGCGGGTACAATGAGCAGTTCTTC
. TRBJ2-5 TRBV4-3 . CASSLRRTGGDAGTQYF TGCGCCAGCAGCCTAAGACGGACAGGCGGGGATGCTGGGACCCAGTACTTC
few TRBJ2-1 TRBV20-1 . CSAPLAWEQFF TGCAGTGCCCCCCTAGCTTGGGAGCAGTTCTTC
. TRBJ1-1 TRBV10-2 . CASSSGSTEAFF TGCGCCAGCAGTTCGGGATCCACTGAAGCTTTCTTT
. TRBJ2-4 TRBV29-1 . CSVLDKGKNIQYF TGCAGCGTCCTGGACAAGGGCAAAAACATTCAGTACTTC
. TRBJ2-2 TRBV19 TRBD2 CASIGTGTSVTGELFF TGTGCCAGTATTGGGACCGGGACTAGCGTCACCGGGGAGCTGTTTTTT
. TRBJ2-3 TRBV18 . CASSPMTGDTDTQYF TGTGCCAGCTCACCAATGACGGGGGACACAGATACGCAGTATTTT
. TRBJ2-7 TRBV2 . CASSRDSSSTWIYEQYF TGTGCCAGCAGCCGGGACTCCTCATCTACTTGGATCTACGAGCAGTACTTC
. TRBJ2-5 TRBV9 . CASSVSQETQYF TGTGCCAGCAGCGTTTCACAAGAGACCCAGTACTTC
. TRBJ2-5 TRBV5-1 TRBD2 CASSSMLAGGPGETQYF TGCGCCAGCAGCAGCATGCTAGCGGGAGGGCCGGGGGAGACCCAGTACTTC
. TRBJ1-4 TRBV10-3 . CAIQAATNEKLFF TGTGCCATCCAGGCCGCAACTAATGAAAAACTGTTTTTT
. TRBJ2-5 TRBV10-2 . CATQTHPRVQETQYF TGCGCCACTCAAACGCACCCACGAGTTCAAGAGACCCAGTACTTC
. TRBJ2-7 TRBV30 . CAWVGGPYEQYF TGTGCCTGGGTGGGCGGGCCTTACGAGCAGTACTTC
few TRBJ1-2 TRBV6-5 . CASSYSGGFSNYGYTF TGTGCCAGCAGTTACTCGGGAGGTTTCAGTAACTATGGCTACACCTTC
once TRBJ2-7 TRBV27 TRBD2 CASRRLAGPLEQYF TGTGCCAGCAGGCGTCTAGCGGGGCCTCTGGAGCAGTACTTC
. TRBJ1-1 TRBV7-6 . CASSPRSHEDTEAFF TGTGCCAGCAGCCCCCGGTCCCACGAGGACACTGAAGCTTTCTTT
. TRBJ2-1 TRBV5-5 TRBD1 CASSSPGGENNEQFF TGTGCCAGCAGCTCCCCAGGGGGCGAGAACAATGAGCAGTTCTTC
. TRBJ2-7 TRBV27 . CASSFSLALDSGTYEQYF TGTGCCAGCAGTTTTTCGCTAGCGCTCGACTCGGGGACCTACGAGCAGTACTTC
. TRBJ2-5 TRBV29-1 TRBD2 CSVAGRTSGGWETQYF TGCAGCGTTGCGGGAAGGACTAGCGGGGGTTGGGAGACCCAGTACTTC
. TRBJ1-5 TRBV28 TRBD1 CASRTGERQPQHF TGTGCCAGCAGGACAGGGGAACGCCAGCCCCAGCATTTT
. TRBJ2-1 TRBV5-4 . CASSLGWEAVFDNEQFF TGTGCCAGCAGCTTGGGCTGGGAGGCCGTATTCGACAATGAGCAGTTCTTC
. TRBJ1-1 TRBV11-3 . CASSTETRNTEAFF TGTGCCAGCAGCACCGAGACACGCAACACTGAAGCTTTCTTT
. TRBJ2-7 TRBV30 . CAFTLDSSLFEQYF TGTGCCTTTACCTTAGACTCGAGTCTCTTCGAGCAGTACTTC
once TRBJ1-6 TRBV29-1 . CSVGEGRNSPLHF TGCAGCGTGGGAGAAGGGAGGAATTCACCCCTCCACTTT
. TRBJ1-5 TRBV29-1 . CSVGDLNQPQHF TGCAGCGTGGGGGACTTAAATCAGCCCCAGCATTTT
. TRBJ1-2 TRBV5-8 . CASSGGRGANYGYTF TGTGCCAGCAGTGGAGGCAGGGGAGCTAACTATGGCTACACCTTC
. TRBJ2-2 TRBV10-3 . CAISEVHAGTGELFF TGTGCCATCAGTGAAGTTCACGCCGGCACCGGGGAGCTGTTTTTT
. TRBJ1-1 TRBV11-2 TRBD1 CASSNPGTANTEAFF TGTGCCAGCAGTAACCCCGGGACAGCGAACACTGAAGCTTTCTTT